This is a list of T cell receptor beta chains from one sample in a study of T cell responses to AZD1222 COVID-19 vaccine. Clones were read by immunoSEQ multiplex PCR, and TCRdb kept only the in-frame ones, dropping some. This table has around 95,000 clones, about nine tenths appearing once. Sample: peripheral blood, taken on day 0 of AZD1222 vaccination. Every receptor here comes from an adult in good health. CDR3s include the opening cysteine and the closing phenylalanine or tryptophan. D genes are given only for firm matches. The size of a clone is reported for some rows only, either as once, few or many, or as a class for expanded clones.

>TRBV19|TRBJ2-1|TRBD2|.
TGTGCCAGTAGTCTAGCGGGAGGGCAGGATGAGCAGTTCTTC
CASSLAGGQDEQFF
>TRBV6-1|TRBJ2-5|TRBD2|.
TGTGCCAGCAGTGGGCTAGCGGGAGAAGGGAGCGAGACCCAGTACTTC
CASSGLAGEGSETQYF
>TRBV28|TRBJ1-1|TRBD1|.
TGTGCCAGCAGTTTAGAGGGACAGGTGAAAATGAACACTGAAGCTTTCTTT
CASSLEGQVKMNTEAFF
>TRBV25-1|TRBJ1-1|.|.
TGTGCCAGCAGTGGGTTTACGGTGGCTCATGAAGCTTTCTTT
CASSGFTVAHEAFF
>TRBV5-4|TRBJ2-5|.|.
TGTGCCAGCAGCTTGAAGGGCGTGGAGACCCAGTACTTC
CASSLKGVETQYF
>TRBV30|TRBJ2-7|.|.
TGTGCCTGGAGTGTAGGTTTGGGGGGATATTACGAGCAGTACTTC
CAWSVGLGGYYEQYF
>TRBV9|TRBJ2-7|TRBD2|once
TGTGCCAGCAGCTCTGGGACTAGCGTCTACGAGCAGTACTTC
CASSSGTSVYEQYF
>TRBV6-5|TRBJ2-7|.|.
TGTGCCAGCAGTTACATGTTCAGGGACTCCCACGAGCAGTACTTC
CASSYMFRDSHEQYF
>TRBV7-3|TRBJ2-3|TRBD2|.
TGTGCCAGCAGCAATAGCGGGAGGGCCACAGATACGCAGTATTTT
CASSNSGRATDTQYF
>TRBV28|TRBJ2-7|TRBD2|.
TGTGCCAGCAGTACCAGCGGGAGGGGGGGCGAGCAGTACTTC
CASSTSGRGGEQYF
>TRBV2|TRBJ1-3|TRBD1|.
TGTGCCAGCAGTCCACAGGGGGCATCAGGAAACACCATATATTTT
CASSPQGASGNTIYF
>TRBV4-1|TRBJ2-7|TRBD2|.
TGCGCCAGCAGCCTGGGAACTAGCGGGGGATACGAGCAGTACTTC
CASSLGTSGGYEQYF
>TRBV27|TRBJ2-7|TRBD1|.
TGTGCCAGCAGTCCCGGCGCGGGACAGGGGAACTACGAGCAGTACTTC
CASSPGAGQGNYEQYF
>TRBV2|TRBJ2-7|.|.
TGTGCCAGCAGTCACGAAGGTAGGAGGGTGGTCTACGAGCAGTACTTC
CASSHEGRRVVYEQYF
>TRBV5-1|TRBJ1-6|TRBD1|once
TGCGCCAGCAGTCCCGGGACAGGGGGGTCACCCCTCCACTTT
CASSPGTGGSPLHF
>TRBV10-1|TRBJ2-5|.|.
TGCGCCAGCAGTGACGCCCATAGCCGGGTGTACTTC
CASSDAHSRVYF
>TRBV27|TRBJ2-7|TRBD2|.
TGTGCCAGCAGCCTCGACGGGAGGCCCTACGAGCAGTACTTC
CASSLDGRPYEQYF
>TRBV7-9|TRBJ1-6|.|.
TGTGCCAGCACCATCACCGGGACCCATTATGGGGCCCTCCACTTT
CASTITGTHYGALHF
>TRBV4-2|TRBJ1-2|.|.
TGTGCCAGCAGCCAAGGGCAGGGAGGGAACTATGGCTACACCTTC
CASSQGQGGNYGYTF
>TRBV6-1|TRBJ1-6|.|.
TGTGCCAGCAGTGAGGGGGCAGAGAGCGGTTCACCCCTCCACTTT
CASSEGAESGSPLHF
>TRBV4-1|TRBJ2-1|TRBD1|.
TGCGCCAGCAGCCAAGGGATGGACAGGGGCCCCTACAATGAGCAGTTCTTC
CASSQGMDRGPYNEQFF
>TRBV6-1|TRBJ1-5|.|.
TGTGCCAGCAGTGAAGTTGGGACAATAGGCAATCAGCCCCAGCATTTT
CASSEVGTIGNQPQHF
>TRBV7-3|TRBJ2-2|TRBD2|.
TGTGCCAGCAGCATCACTAGCGGGAGGTACACCGGGGAGCTGTTTTTT
CASSITSGRYTGELFF
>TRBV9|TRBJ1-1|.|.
TGTGCCAGCAGCGTAGGGCGGAACACTGAAGCTTTCTTT
CASSVGRNTEAFF
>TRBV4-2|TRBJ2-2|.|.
TGTGCCAGCAGCCAACGACATACCGGGACCGACACCGGGGAGCTGTTTTTT
CASSQRHTGTDTGELFF
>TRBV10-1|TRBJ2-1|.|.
TGCGCCAGCAGTGAGGATCCTTACAATGAGCAGTTCTTC
CASSEDPYNEQFF
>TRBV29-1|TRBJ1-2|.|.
TGCAGCGTTGGAACCCCGGGACCCGACGGCTACACCTTC
CSVGTPGPDGYTF
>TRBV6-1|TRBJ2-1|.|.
TGTGCCAGCAGTGAACTAGTGACTTACAATGAGCAGTTCTTC
CASSELVTYNEQFF
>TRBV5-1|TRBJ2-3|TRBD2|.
TGCGCCAGCAGTTCCGCCGATAGCGGGAGTGGTTCGGCAGATACGCAGTATTTT
CASSSADSGSGSADTQYF
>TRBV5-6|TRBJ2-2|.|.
TGTGCCAGCAGCTTGTGGTTGGGGGAGAACACCGGGGAGCTGTTTTTT
CASSLWLGENTGELFF
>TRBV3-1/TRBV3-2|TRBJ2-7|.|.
TGTGCCAGCAGCCAAGATCGGGTGGGCCACGAGCAGTACTTC
CASSQDRVGHEQYF
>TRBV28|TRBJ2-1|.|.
TGTGCCAGCAGCATAGGGGGATCCAACAATGAGCAGTTCTTC
CASSIGGSNNEQFF
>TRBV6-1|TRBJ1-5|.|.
TGTGCCAGCAGTGAATTCAGGGGCAATCAGCCCCAGCATTTT
CASSEFRGNQPQHF
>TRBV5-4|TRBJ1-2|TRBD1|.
TGTGCCAGCAGCTTGCGGACAGGGGGAGACTATGGCTACACCTTC
CASSLRTGGDYGYTF
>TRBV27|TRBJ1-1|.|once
TGTGCCAGCAGTTTATTGCCGGGGCGTGGGGTTGGGAACACTGAAGCTTTCTTT
CASSLLPGRGVGNTEAFF
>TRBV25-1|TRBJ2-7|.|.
TGTGCCAGCAGTGGGAGGGGGTACGGCTACTCCTACGAGCAGTACTTC
CASSGRGYGYSYEQYF
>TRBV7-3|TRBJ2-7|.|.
TGTGCCAGCAGCTTAACGTCAGGGCAATACGAGCAGTACTTC
CASSLTSGQYEQYF
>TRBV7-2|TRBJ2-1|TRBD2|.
TGTGCCAGCAGCTTTTCGGGACTAGCGACCTACAATGAGCAGTTCTTC
CASSFSGLATYNEQFF
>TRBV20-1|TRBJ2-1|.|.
TGCAGTGCGAAAGTTGATGAGCAGTTCTTC
CSAKVDEQFF
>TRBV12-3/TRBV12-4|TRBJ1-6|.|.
TGTGCCAGCAGTTTAGGGGGTTCACCCCTCCACTTT
CASSLGGSPLHF
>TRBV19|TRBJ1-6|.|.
TGTGCCAGTAGTATACGGCCAGGGGATAATTCACCCCTCCACTTT
CASSIRPGDNSPLHF
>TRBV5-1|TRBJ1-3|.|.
TGCGCCAGCAGCACGGCTACAGGTGACAACTCTGGAAACACCATATATTTT
CASSTATGDNSGNTIYF
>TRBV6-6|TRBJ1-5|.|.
TGTGCCAGCAGTTACTCGAAGGGCGGAGTAATTCAGCCCCAGCATTTT
CASSYSKGGVIQPQHF
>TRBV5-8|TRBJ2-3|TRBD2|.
TGTGCCAGCAGCCGGACTAGGCGCACAGATACGCAGTATTTT
CASSRTRRTDTQYF
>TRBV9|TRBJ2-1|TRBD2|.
TGTGCCAGCAGCGGCAGACTAGCGCGAGGTGAGCAGTTCTTC
CASSGRLARGEQFF
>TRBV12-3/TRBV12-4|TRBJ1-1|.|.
TGTGCCAGCAGTTTTAGGGGTGAAGCTTTCTTT
CASSFRGEAFF
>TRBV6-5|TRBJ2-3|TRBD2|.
TGTGCCAGCGTCCTGGGAGCGGGAGGAGGAGATACGCAGTATTTT
CASVLGAGGGDTQYF
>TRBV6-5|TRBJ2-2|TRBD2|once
TGTGCCAGCAGTTACTCCGGGGCGGGAGGCACCGGGGAGCTGTTTTTT
CASSYSGAGGTGELFF